Listed below are T cell receptor beta chains from one sample, sequenced in a study of T cell responses to AZD1222 COVID-19 vaccine. Data came from immunoSEQ multiplex PCR; TCRdb stores just in-frame clones and leaves some out. Counted here are some 120,000 clones, just over 85% occurring once; the ten biggest clones make up roughly a sixth. Sequenced here: peripheral blood, sampled on day 0 of MenACWY control vaccination. The receptor source for this set is an adult in good health. The CDR3 runs from the conserved cysteine through the conserved F or W. The D gene is left open where the match is weak. Clone size is not always given. Where it is, it says once, few, many or a class for expanded clones.

TRBV28	TRBD1	TRBJ1-5	.	CASRRPTGGEPQHF	TGTGCCAGCAGGCGACCGACAGGGGGCGAGCCCCAGCATTTT
TRBV7-7	.	TRBJ2-5	.	CASSFEQGETQYF	TGTGCTAGCAGCTTTGAACAGGGTGAGACCCAGTACTTC
TRBV6-5	TRBD1	TRBJ2-7	.	CASSPSGTVFYEQYF	TGTGCCAGCAGTCCTTCCGGGACAGTGTTCTACGAGCAGTACTTC
TRBV3-1/TRBV3-2	.	TRBJ1-2	.	CASSQDGLGGYTF	TGTGCCAGCAGCCAAGATGGCCTGGGGGGCTACACCTTC
TRBV10-3	.	TRBJ2-3	.	CAISESDTDTQYF	TGTGCCATCAGTGAGTCGGACACAGATACGCAGTATTTT
TRBV7-9	TRBD1	TRBJ2-2	.	CASSPGQGNTGELFF	TGTGCCAGCAGCCCGGGACAGGGGAACACCGGGGAGCTGTTTTTT
TRBV29-1	.	TRBJ1-4	.	CSATDRFNEKLFF	TGCAGCGCCACGGACAGATTTAATGAAAAACTGTTTTTT
TRBV11-2	.	TRBJ2-7	.	CASSLDRVLPHEQYF	TGTGCCAGCAGCTTAGATAGGGTCCTGCCTCACGAGCAGTACTTC
TRBV5-4	.	TRBJ2-5	once	CASSLWTTQETQYF	TGTGCCAGCAGCTTGTGGACTACCCAAGAGACCCAGTACTTC
TRBV21-1	.	TRBJ1-5	.	CASSNWGNQPQHF	TGTGCCAGCAGCAATTGGGGGAATCAGCCCCAGCATTTT
TRBV4-1	.	TRBJ2-1	.	CASSQDIGPKFF	TGCGCCAGCAGCCAAGATATCGGGCCGAAGTTCTTC
TRBV2	TRBD2	TRBJ2-1	.	CASSGRLAGTYNEQFF	TGTGCCAGCAGTGGACGACTAGCGGGAACGTACAATGAGCAGTTCTTC
TRBV19	.	TRBJ2-5	.	CASSIDRQETQYF	TGTGCCAGTAGTATAGACAGACAAGAGACCCAGTACTTC
TRBV3-1/TRBV3-2	TRBD2	TRBJ2-1	.	CASSPTLAAPYNEQFF	TGTGCCAGCAGCCCAACACTAGCGGCCCCCTACAATGAGCAGTTCTTC
TRBV11-2	TRBD1	TRBJ1-4	.	CASSLSQGVGEKLFF	TGTGCCAGCAGCTTATCCCAGGGGGTAGGAGAAAAACTGTTTTTT
TRBV11-2	.	TRBJ2-3	.	CASSPGRLASDTQYF	TGTGCCAGCAGCCCCGGCAGGCTAGCATCAGATACGCAGTATTTT
TRBV3-1/TRBV3-2	TRBD2	TRBJ2-7	once	CASTLGGLAGTEQYF	TGTGCCAGCACCCTCGGGGGACTAGCGGGTACCGAGCAGTACTTC
TRBV10-2	TRBD1	TRBJ1-5	.	CASRGQGLADQPQHF	TGCGCCAGCAGGGGACAGGGATTAGCGGATCAGCCCCAGCATTTT
TRBV28	.	TRBJ2-7	.	CASSRDSLGEQYF	TGTGCCAGCAGCCGGGACTCCTTGGGGGAGCAGTACTTC
TRBV2	.	TRBJ1-2	.	CASKGAAANYGYTF	TGTGCCAGCAAAGGCGCGGCCGCTAACTATGGCTACACCTTC
TRBV27	TRBD1	TRBJ2-3	.	CASSLQGESTDTQYF	TGTGCCAGCAGTTTACAGGGGGAGAGCACAGATACGCAGTATTTT
TRBV11-2	TRBD1	TRBJ1-2	.	CASSLQDREGGYTF	TGTGCCAGCAGCCTCCAGGACAGGGAGGGTGGCTACACCTTC
TRBV7-9	.	TRBJ2-7	.	CASSLAVASYEQYF	TGTGCCAGCAGCTTAGCAGTAGCCTCCTACGAGCAGTACTTC
TRBV9	TRBD2	TRBJ2-1	few	CASSVIAGGGPNEQFF	TGTGCCAGCAGCGTAATAGCGGGAGGGGGCCCCAATGAGCAGTTCTTC
TRBV2	TRBD2	TRBJ2-1	.	CASSFQGAGVGNEQFF	TGTGCCAGCAGTTTCCAGGGCGCGGGAGTAGGGAATGAGCAGTTCTTC
TRBV3-1/TRBV3-2	TRBD1	TRBJ1-3	.	CASSLRTGINTIYF	TGTGCCAGCAGCCTCCGGACAGGGATTAACACCATATATTTT
TRBV21-1	.	TRBJ2-3	.	CASSKARGPTRSSDTQYF	TGTGCCAGCAGCAAAGCGCGGGGGCCGACTAGGTCTTCAGATACGCAGTATTTT
TRBV7-9	.	TRBJ2-7	.	CASSFGASSGAASYEQYF	TGTGCCAGCAGCTTCGGGGCCTCGAGCGGAGCGGCCTCCTACGAGCAGTACTTC
TRBV30	.	TRBJ2-2	.	CAWTTGHANTGELFF	TGTGCCTGGACCACAGGGCACGCGAACACCGGGGAGCTGTTTTTT
TRBV30	TRBD1	TRBJ1-5	.	CAWSVQGGGGQPQHF	TGTGCCTGGAGTGTACAAGGGGGAGGGGGCCAGCCCCAGCATTTT
TRBV3-1/TRBV3-2	TRBD1	TRBJ1-1	once	CASSRYRGNTEAFF	TGTGCCAGCAGCCGATACAGGGGGAACACTGAAGCTTTCTTT
TRBV30	TRBD1	TRBJ1-2	.	CAWRDRVRGYTF	TGTGCCTGGAGAGACAGGGTCAGAGGCTACACCTTC
TRBV15	.	TRBJ2-7	.	CATSRDRAREQYF	TGTGCCACCAGCAGAGATAGGGCCCGGGAGCAGTACTTC
TRBV5-4	TRBD1	TRBJ1-1	.	CASSFDRAGEAFF	TGTGCCAGCAGCTTCGACAGGGCCGGTGAAGCTTTCTTT
TRBV6-6	.	TRBJ1-1	.	CASSPLGVVNTEAFF	TGTGCCAGCAGTCCCCTGGGGGTCGTGAACACTGAAGCTTTCTTT
TRBV9	TRBD2	TRBJ2-1	.	CASSVAGTSDEQFF	TGTGCCAGCAGCGTAGCTGGCACTAGCGATGAGCAGTTCTTC